The 30 T cell receptor beta chains presented below share a single source sample, sequenced in a study of T cell responses to AZD1222 COVID-19 vaccine. TCRdb keeps only in-frame clones here, not all; method: immunoSEQ multiplex PCR. In the table there are 150,000 to 200,000 clones, 90% of which are singletons. Sequencing was performed on peripheral blood, taken on day 0 of AZD1222 vaccination. These TCRs come from an adult in good health.

The chain joins TRBV5-5 to TRBJ2-3, with 11 positions matching TRBD2. V lost 4 bases, J lost 2 bases, and 9 bases stayed unmatched. This CDR3 has 17 amino acids. The germline CDR1 and CDR2 sequences are SGHKS and YYEKEE (reference sequence). The CDR3, as DNA: TGTGCCAGCAGCAAACCGACTAGCGGGGCAGACACAGATACGCAGTATTTT. It encodes CASSKPTSGADTDTQYF.

V is TRBV5-4 and J is TRBJ1-1; no reliable D call. The CDR3 runs 12 residues. V was shortened by 2 bases and J by 5 bases, with 7 bases between the two germline ends. The V gene's germline CDR1 is SGHNT and CDR2 YYREEE (reference sequence). CDR3 sequence (DNA): TGTGCCAGCAGCTTAGGGCGGACTGAAGCTTTCTTT. Amino acid sequence: CASSLGRTEAFF.

About this clone itself: The germline gene is not matched at one end of the junction; a read error may be the cause. This chain connects TRBV7-7 to TRBJ2-2; 10 nucleotides align to TRBD2. The CDR3 totals 15 residues. Germline lookup yields CDR1 SSHAT and CDR2 FNYEAQ (reference sequence). This CDR3 is CASSPGLAYTGELFF. The DNA of the CDR3 is TGTGCTAGCAGCCCGGGACTAGCGTACACCGGGGAGCTGTTTTTT.

In DNA, the CDR3 is TGTGCCAGCAGGGACGATAGGACGGACACTGAAGCTTTCTTT. Translating it yields CASRDDRTDTEAFF. This rearrangement joins TRBV6-5 to TRBJ1-1; D unclear. CDR3 length equals 14 residues. Per the germline V gene, CDR1 is MNHEY and CDR2 is SVGAGI. V was cut by 6 bases and J by 3 bases, with 14 bases left in between.

The chain combines TRBV19 with TRBJ2-1, with 10 bases fitting TRBD1. The CDR3 is made up of 14 amino acids. The V segment lost 9 bases and the J segment 8 bases; nucleotides outside the gene matches: 10. Germline values: CDR1 LNHDA, CDR2 SQIVND (reference sequence). This chain's CDR3 is CASTGTGEIHEQFF. Written as DNA, the CDR3 is TGTGCCAGCACCGGGACAGGGGAGATCCATGAGCAGTTCTTC.

V is TRBV30 and J is TRBJ1-2; 9 positions match TRBD1. Per the germline V gene, CDR1 is GTSNPN and CDR2 is SVGIG (reference sequence). J gave up 8 bases and V 4 bases, and 5 bases lay outside the gene matches. The CDR3 is made up of 12 amino acids. The CDR3, as DNA: TGTGCCTGGATACAGGGGGCGCGAGGCTACACCTTC. Its protein is CAWIQGARGYTF.

Remarks on this clone: This likely reflects a read error, since a far larger clone is one base away. The rearrangement joins TRBV6-4 to TRBJ2-2; D may be TRBD1 or TRBD2 (5 bases each). CDR3 length equals 13 residues. Deletions cut 3 bases from V and 3 bases from J, with 5 bases between. CDR1 MRHNA and CDR2 SNTAGT come from the germline V gene. DNA for the CDR3: TGTGCCAGCAGTGAGGGGGACACCGGGGAGCTGTTTTTT. Its protein is CASSEGDTGELFF.

This chain links TRBV24-1 with TRBJ1-2; 8 bases line up with TRBD1. CDR1 KGHDR and CDR2 SFDVKD come from the germline V gene. V was clipped by 6 bases and J by 4 bases; unmatched bases: 6. CDR3 length: 14 amino acids. The CDR3 DNA follows: TGTGCCACCAGTCCCCAGGGGGCGAGCTATGGCTACACCTTC. It is translated as CATSPQGASYGYTF.

Only a few counts were recorded for this clone. This chain links TRBV6-5 with TRBJ2-3; D remains unclear. V dropped 6 bases and J dropped 6 bases, with 13 bases sitting between them. The CDR3 sequence is 13 residues long. CDR1 and CDR2 from the germline V gene are MNHEY and SVGAGI. The CDR3 DNA sequence: TGTGCCAGCAGCTTGAGTTTGGGGGATACGCAGTATTTT. Its translation is CASSLSLGDTQYF.

The CDR3 reads CASRFRGGSSYEQYF. CDR3 sequence (DNA): TGTGCCAGCAGATTCAGGGGAGGTAGCTCCTACGAGCAGTACTTC. This chain links TRBV11-2 with TRBJ2-7; D may be TRBD1 or TRBD2 (6 bases each). The germline V and J ends were trimmed by 6 bases and 0 bases, with 15 bases remaining between them. This CDR3 is 15 amino acids long. Germline V gives CDR1 SGHAT, CDR2 FQNNGV.

Details on this clone: Other DNA sequences of this sample code for an identical CDR3. The J gene is TRBJ2-5, the V gene TRBV15, with D uncertain. The germline V and J ends were trimmed by 0 bases and 3 bases, with 8 bases remaining between them. From germline, CDR1 is LNHNV and CDR2 YYDKDF (reference sequence). CDR3 length: 14 amino acids. CDR3 nucleotides: TGTGCCACCAGCAGAGATCTAGTCGAAGAGACCCAGTACTTC. This translates into CATSRDLVEETQYF.

The chain uses TRBV4-2 and TRBJ2-2; the match to TRBD1 covers 7 bases. The CDR3 runs 18 residues. Trimming at V came to 0 bases and at J to 2 bases, leaving 9 bases not matched to a gene. Germline loops: CDR1 LGHNA, CDR2 YNFKEQ. DNA of the CDR3: TGTGCCAGCAGCCAAGATCCCGCAGGGGGATTAAACACCGGGGAGCTGTTTTTT. Translation: CASSQDPAGGLNTGELFF.

This chain links TRBV28 with TRBJ2-6; D is unresolved. CDR3 length: 16 amino acids. The germline gives CDR1 MDHEN, CDR2 SYDVKM. V was shortened by 9 bases and J by 0 bases, with 15 bases between the two germline ends. For the CDR3, the DNA is TGTGCCAGTACGAGAGAGGCCTTCTCTGGGGCCAACGTCCTGACTTTC. Encoded protein: CASTREAFSGANVLTF.

The gene calls are TRBV4-1 and TRBJ1-2; the D is unclear. Germline V CDR1 and CDR2: MGHRA, YSYEKL. The CDR3 consists of 14 residues. The germline V and J ends were trimmed by 1 base and 7 bases, with 13 bases remaining between them. The CDR3 is CASSQGSEVGGYTF. As DNA, the CDR3 is TGCGCCAGCAGCCAAGGTTCGGAGGTCGGTGGCTACACCTTC.

The CDR3: CASSLFGREQFF. Written as DNA, the CDR3 is TGTGCCAGCAGCTTGTTCGGTCGAGAGCAGTTCTTC. The V and J genes are TRBV5-4 and TRBJ2-1; D not resolved. The CDR3 sequence is 12 residues long. The V gene's germline CDR1 is SGHNT and CDR2 YYREEE (reference sequence). Between the trimmed V and J ends, which lost 1 base and 10 bases, there was a span of 9 bases.

The CDR3 loop reads CASSSHSGDDTEAFF. The CDR3 DNA follows: TGTGCCAGCAGTTCCCATTCAGGGGACGACACTGAAGCTTTCTTT. The chain uses TRBV6-5 and TRBJ1-1, with a tentative D call TRBD1 (6 bases). CDR3 size: 15 residues. Trimming cost V 4 bases and J 3 bases, with 15 bases left between them. Germline CDR1 MNHEY, CDR2 SVGAGI.

This CDR3 reads CASSILGRAYSYEQYF. CDR3 in DNA: TGTGCCAGCAGTATCCTTGGGCGGGCATACTCCTACGAGCAGTACTTC. The rearrangement joins TRBV28 to TRBJ2-7; the D gene is possibly TRBD2 (5 bases). Trimming pared 5 bases from V and 0 bases from J, leaving 17 bases between. This CDR3 is 16 amino acids long. CDR1 and CDR2 from the germline V gene are MDHEN and SYDVKM.

This chain connects TRBV6-2 or TRBV6-3 to TRBJ1-1; D is unclear. CDR1 MNHEY and CDR2 SVGEGT come from the germline V gene. The CDR3 runs to 13 residues. V was shortened by 4 bases and J by 0 bases, with 6 bases between the two germline ends. CDR3 amino acids: CASSSSLNTEAFF. The DNA of the CDR3 is TGTGCCAGCAGTTCTAGCCTGAACACTGAAGCTTTCTTT.

This clone was counted only a few times. The chain combines TRBV28 with TRBJ1-6; TRBD1 agrees at 7 bases. Germline values: CDR1 MDHEN, CDR2 SYDVKM. V lost 10 bases, J lost 10 bases, and 10 bases stayed unmatched. CDR3 length equals 13 residues. CDR3 region: CATRDSRASPLHF. The CDR3 DNA sequence: TGTGCCACTCGGGACAGCCGGGCCTCACCCCTCCACTTT.

The chain couples TRBV6-5 to TRBJ1-4; D gene uncertain. The CDR3 consists of 13 residues. The V end lost 6 bases, the J end lost 4 bases, and 9 bases lay between the germline ends. Germline V gene data show CDR1 as MNHEY and CDR2 as SVGAGI. The CDR3 region has the DNA TGTGCCAGCAGGTCCTCGGGTAATGAAAAACTGTTTTTT. Translating it yields CASRSSGNEKLFF.

This clone was seen only a few times. The chain recombines TRBV7-8 with TRBJ1-1, with TRBD1 identical over 8 bases. Per germline, CDR1 SGHVS and CDR2 FQNEAQ. CDR3 length: 15 residues. Trimming took 5 bases from V and 4 from J; bases not matched to a gene: 9. The chain's CDR3 is CASSPGPTGGTEAFF. The CDR3 DNA is TGTGCCAGCAGCCCCGGTCCCACAGGGGGCACTGAAGCTTTCTTT.

The gene calls are TRBV2 and TRBJ1-2; D gene unclear. Germline CDR1 reads SNHLY; CDR2 reads FYNNEI. With 7 bases removed from V and 7 bases from J, the gap between germline ends came to 22 bases. This CDR3 spans 15 amino acids. CDR3: CASTQMTRTDRGYTF. The CDR3 DNA reads as TGTGCCAGCACACAAATGACACGAACAGACCGTGGCTACACCTTC.

The V and J genes are TRBV19 and TRBJ2-6, with a tentative D call TRBD2 (5 bases). Germline V CDR1 and CDR2: LNHDA, SQIVND (reference sequence). The CDR3 is 16 residues long. V was cut by 3 bases and J by 0 bases, with 9 bases left in between. CDR3 sequence reads: CASSIREGSGANVLTF. The CDR3 bases are TGTGCCAGTAGTATTCGGGAAGGCTCTGGGGCCAACGTCCTGACTTTC.

The chain links TRBV9 to TRBJ2-2; 7 bases fit TRBD2. The CDR3 length is 16 residues. The V gene end was trimmed by 0 bases and the J gene end by 2 bases; junction bases not matched to a gene: 4. The germline CDR1 and CDR2 sequences are SGDLS and YYNGEE. In nucleotides, the CDR3 is TGTGCCAGCAGCGTAGTGGGACTACAAAACACCGGGGAGCTGTTTTTT. As protein: CASSVVGLQNTGELFF.

The chain combines TRBV29-1 with TRBJ2-2, with no clear D. This CDR3 contains 13 residues. The germline V gene has CDR1 SQVTM and CDR2 ANQGSEA. Trimming cost V 0 bases and J 6 bases, with 8 bases left between them. The CDR3 coding sequence is TGCAGCGTTGAAGAGAAGGGCCCCGGGGAGCTGTTTTTT. This gives the protein CSVEEKGPGELFF.

This chain links TRBV6-1 with TRBJ2-7; perhaps TRBD1 as D (6 bases). The V gene lost 2 bases and the J gene lost 5 bases, with 10 bases spanning the gap. The V gene's germline CDR1 is MNHNS and CDR2 SASEGT. CDR3 length: 13 amino acids. CDR3: CASSERGQDEQYF. The DNA for the CDR3 is TGTGCCAGCAGTGAAAGGGGACAAGACGAGCAGTACTTC.

This clone was seen only once. V gene TRBV5-5 combines with J gene TRBJ1-1; D remains unclear. The CDR3 is made up of 11 amino acids. With 6 bases removed from V and 11 bases from J, the gap between germline ends came to 14 bases. The germline CDR1 and CDR2 sequences are SGHKS and YYEKEE (reference sequence). The CDR3 region is CASIFHDEAFF. CDR3 in DNA: TGTGCCAGCATCTTCCACGACGAGGCTTTCTTT. Supplemented by reference TRBV5-5 and TRBJ1-1, the full variable domain reads DAGVTQSPTHLIKTRGQQVTLRCSPISGHKSVSWYQQVLGQGPQFIFQYYEKEERGRGNFPDRFSARQFPNYSSELNVNALLLGDSALYLCASIFHDEAFFGQGTRLTVV.

CDR3: CASSDGSGGTGELFF. CDR3 sequence (DNA): TGTGCCAGCAGTGATGGATCTGGAGGAACCGGGGAGCTGTTTTTT. V usage is TRBV6-4 and J usage is TRBJ2-2; possibly TRBD2 for D (5 bases). V was trimmed by 3 bases and J by 5 bases, leaving 13 bases between them. The CDR3 spans 15 residues. Germline CDR1 is MRHNA and CDR2 is SNTAGT.

The chain uses TRBV11-1 and TRBJ2-2, with D uncertain. V dropped 2 bases and J dropped 0 bases, with 4 bases sitting between them. Germline assignment: CDR1 SGHAT and CDR2 FQDESV (reference sequence). The CDR3 contains 14 residues. The DNA of the CDR3 is TGTGCCAGCAGCTTATCAACGAACACCGGGGAGCTGTTTTTT. Its protein product is CASSLSTNTGELFF.

This chain connects TRBV7-9 to TRBJ1-5; D gene ambiguous. The CDR3 loop spans 12 amino acids. Between the trimmed V and J ends, which lost 0 bases and 9 bases, there was a span of 6 bases. Germline CDR1 SEHNR, CDR2 FQNEAQ (reference sequence). The CDR3: CASSLADGPQHF. In DNA form, the CDR3 reads TGTGCCAGCAGCTTAGCGGACGGGCCCCAGCATTTT. The whole variable domain, remainder taken from reference TRBV7-9 and TRBJ1-5, is DTGVSQNPRHKITKRGQNVTFRCDPISEHNRLYWYRQTLGQGPEFLTYFQNEAQLEKSRLLSDRFSAERPKGSFSTLEIQRTEQGDSAMYLCASSLADGPQHFGDGTRLSIL.